A single sample gave rise to the 23 T cell receptor beta chains below, sequenced in a study of radiation and T cells in renal cell carcinoma. Here immunoSEQ multiplex PCR was the method, and the copy in TCRdb shows in-frame clones only, minus some. The sample includes 70,000 or so clones, roughly 82% seen only once; the top ten take approximately 6%. Time point: blood 2 weeks post-SBRT. Treatment given: 15 Gy SBRT to primary tumor, nephrectomy 4 weeks later. The sample in question was blood, obtained from a patient whose treatment included radiotherapy and nephrectomy. These receptors all come from a man aged 55-75 years with renal cell carcinoma.

The CDR3 protein is CASSPGGEELFF. CDR3 DNA: TGCGCCAGCAGTCCCGGTGGAGAGGAGCTGTTTTTT. The V and J genes are TRBV10-1 and TRBJ2-2; D call uncertain. CDR3 size: 12 residues. Germline values: CDR1 WNHNN, CDR2 SYGVQD (reference sequence). The germline V and J ends were trimmed by 5 bases and 10 bases, with 11 bases remaining between them.

V and J are TRBV5-6 and TRBJ2-1; D gene uncertain. The CDR3 consists of 15 residues. CDR1 and CDR2 from the germline V gene are SGHDT and YYEEEE. V was clipped by 4 bases and J by 3 bases, with 14 bases between them. The CDR3 here is CASSPGPWVYNEQFF. DNA of the CDR3: TGTGCCAGCAGCCCTGGTCCGTGGGTCTACAATGAGCAGTTCTTC.

The rearrangement links TRBV11-2 to TRBJ2-7; no clear D. The V gene lost 0 bases and the J gene lost 3 bases, with 12 bases spanning the gap. Germline CDR1 reads SGHAT; CDR2 reads FQNNGV. CDR3 length: 15 residues. The DNA of the CDR3 is TGTGCCAGCAGCTTAGATCTCGGACCGTTCTACGAGCAGTACTTC. This translates into CASSLDLGPFYEQYF.

This chain uses TRBV2 with TRBJ1-1; D is ambiguous. The CDR3 has 16 amino acids. Germline values: CDR1 SNHLY, CDR2 FYNNEI. The V end was cut by 2 bases, the J end by 0 bases, with 13 bases between. CDR3 sequence reads: CASSEQEVLMNTEAFF. The DNA of the CDR3 is TGTGCCAGCAGTGAACAGGAGGTTCTTATGAACACTGAAGCTTTCTTT. The full variable domain, its missing parts supplied by reference TRBV2 and TRBJ1-1, is EPEVTQTPSHQVTQMGQEVILRCVPISNHLYFYWYRQILGQKVEFLVSFYNNEISEKSEIFDDQFSVERPDGSNFTLKIRSTKLEDSAMYFCASSEQEVLMNTEAFFGQGTRLTVV.

The CDR3, as DNA: TGTGCCAGCAGTTACTCGACAACTGCGGCTACGCAGTATTTT. Amino acids: CASSYSTTAATQYF. The chain joins TRBV6-5 to TRBJ2-3; D remains ambiguous. The CDR3 is 14 amino acids. Deletions cut 0 bases from V and 8 bases from J, with 12 bases between. The germline V gene has CDR1 MNHEY and CDR2 SVGAGI.

This chain links TRBV30 with TRBJ1-1, with 8 nucleotides matching TRBD1. The germline V gene encodes CDR1 GTSNPN and CDR2 SVGIG (reference sequence). The CDR3 spans 12 residues. V lost 5 bases, J lost 4 bases, and 3 bases stayed unmatched. CDR3 amino acids: CAWGTGGTEAFF. The CDR3 DNA follows: TGTGCCTGGGGCACAGGGGGCACTGAAGCTTTCTTT.

This rearrangement joins TRBV7-2 to TRBJ2-7; a weak D match, TRBD2 (7 bases). With 6 bases removed from V and 0 bases from J, the gap between germline ends came to 15 bases. This CDR3 spans 15 amino acids. Germline CDR1 is SGHTA and CDR2 is FQGNSA. CDR3 coding DNA: TGTGCCAGCAGTCCGACGGGGGGCGGCTCCTACGAGCAGTACTTC. Translation gives CASSPTGGGSYEQYF.

The V call is TRBV7-7, the J call TRBJ2-5; D is perhaps TRBD2 (6 bases). Trimming shortened V by 1 base and J by 5 bases, and 8 bases separated the two germline ends. CDR1 SSHAT and CDR2 FNYEAQ come from the germline V gene (reference sequence). CDR3 length: 13 amino acids. The CDR3 reads CASSLGGRETQYF. CDR3 nucleotide sequence: TGTGCCAGCAGCTTAGGGGGGAGGGAGACCCAGTACTTC.

This clone was picked up many times. V gene TRBV4-1 combines with J gene TRBJ1-3; D gene uncertain. The CDR3 length is 15 residues. The V gene lost 6 bases and the J gene lost 2 bases, with 14 bases spanning the gap. Germline CDR1 MGHRA, CDR2 YSYEKL. CDR3 in DNA: TGCGCCAGCAGGGAGGGCTCCGGGGCTGGAAACACCATATATTTT. It codes for CASREGSGAGNTIYF.

As for this clone: Other DNA sequences in this sample translate to the same CDR3. The chain employs TRBV5-1 and TRBJ2-7; D is unresolved. CDR1 and CDR2 (germline): SGHRS, YFSETQ. There are 13 residues in the CDR3. Trimming cost V 0 bases and J 4 bases, with 8 bases left between them. In DNA, the CDR3 is TGCGCCAGCAGCTTGGTTCTCGGTTACGAGCAGTACTTC. This codes for CASSLVLGYEQYF.

This chain joins TRBV6-1 and TRBJ2-7, with D perhaps matching TRBD1 (6 bases). The CDR3 is 14 amino acids. Trimming removed 8 bases from V and 3 bases from J, with 17 bases in between. Germline loops: CDR1 MNHNS, CDR2 SASEGT. The CDR3 DNA reads TGTGCCAGCGGACGGACTGAGGGGGTCTACGAGCAGTACTTC. Its protein is CASGRTEGVYEQYF.

The rearrangement uses TRBV11-2 and TRBJ2-1; 7 bases line up with TRBD2. Germline lookup yields CDR1 SGHAT and CDR2 FQNNGV. The CDR3 sequence is 16 residues long. V lost 5 bases to trimming and J lost 7 bases; unmatched junction nucleotides: 14. The CDR3 DNA reads as TGTGCCAGCAGCCCCCGACTAGCTTTAATGGGGAATGAGCAGTTCTTC. Residues: CASSPRLALMGNEQFF.

V is TRBV27 and J is TRBJ2-7, with 10 bases identical to TRBD2. The CDR3 loop spans 17 amino acids. CDR1 MNHEY and CDR2 SMNVEV come from the germline V gene (reference sequence). V shed 2 bases and J 5 bases; nucleotides not matched to a gene: 12. The CDR3 region is CASSLRSSTSGTNEQYF. The CDR3 DNA sequence: TGTGCCAGCAGTTTAAGGTCGTCTACTAGCGGGACCAACGAGCAGTACTTC.

This chain links TRBV27 with TRBJ2-7; 7 positions match TRBD1. CDR3 size: 13 residues. The ends lost 7 bases at V and 5 bases at J; junction bases unmatched: 8. The germline V gene encodes CDR1 MNHEY and CDR2 SMNVEV (reference sequence). The CDR3 sequence is CASNQNRGNEQYF. CDR3 bases: TGTGCCAGCAACCAGAACAGGGGTAACGAGCAGTACTTC.

This sequence joins TRBV4-3 and TRBJ2-3; TRBD2 agrees at 8 bases. The CDR3 totals 16 residues. The junction had 3 bases not matched to a gene; V was cut back by 1 base and J by 0 bases. Germline assignment: CDR1 LGHNA and CDR2 YSLEER. The CDR3 bases are TGCGCCAGCAGCCAAGGGACTAGCTCTAGCACAGATACGCAGTATTTT. Residues: CASSQGTSSSTDTQYF.

J is TRBJ1-1 and V is TRBV28; perhaps TRBD1 as D (5 bases). Germline V gene data show CDR1 as MDHEN and CDR2 as SYDVKM. CDR3 size: 13 residues. Trimming left V 4 bases short and J 11 bases short, with 17 bases between. The CDR3 loop reads CASSSLDINTAFF. The CDR3 DNA is TGTGCCAGCAGTTCCCTGGACATCAATACGGCTTTCTTT.

The chain joins TRBV7-7 to TRBJ2-7; D gene unclear. The CDR3 spans 13 residues. The V gene lost 1 base and the J gene lost 0 bases, with 4 bases spanning the gap. CDR1 is SSHAT, CDR2 FNYEAQ, per germline (reference sequence). The CDR3 loop is CASSLGHSYEQYF. CDR3 nucleotides: TGTGCCAGCAGCTTAGGTCACTCCTACGAGCAGTACTTC.

This clone was seen once. V and J are TRBV19 and TRBJ2-5; D may correspond to TRBD1 or TRBD2 (5 bases each). There are 14 residues in the CDR3. The V end was cut by 3 bases, the J end by 4 bases, with 12 bases between. The germline gives CDR1 LNHDA, CDR2 SQIVND (reference sequence). CDR3 in DNA: TGTGCCAGTAGTATTTGGCAGGGACGAGAGACCCAGTACTTC. Amino acid sequence: CASSIWQGRETQYF. Together with reference TRBV19 and TRBJ2-5, the CDR3 gives the full variable domain: DGGITQSPKYLFRKEGQNVTLSCEQNLNHDAMYWYRQDPGQGLRLIYYSQIVNDFQKGDIAEGYSVSREKKESFPLTVTSAQKNPTAFYLCASSIWQGRETQYFGPGTRLLVL.

This clone was seen just once. The V call is TRBV30, the J call TRBJ2-1, with 7 bases lining up with TRBD2. Trimming at V came to 8 bases and at J to 5 bases, leaving 18 bases not matched to a gene. Germline assignment: CDR1 GTSNPN and CDR2 SVGIG (reference sequence). The CDR3 length is 16 residues. CDR3 protein: CAGGGFSGGENNEQFF. The CDR3 region has the DNA TGTGCCGGGGGGGGTTTCTCGGGAGGAGAAAACAATGAGCAGTTCTTC. Combining the CDR3 with reference TRBV30 and TRBJ2-1 gives the whole variable domain SQTIHQWPATLVQPVGSPLSLECTVEGTSNPNLYWYRQAAGRGLQLLFYSVGIGQISSEVPQNLSASRPQDRQFILSSKKLLLSDSGFYLCAGGGFSGGENNEQFFGPGTRLTVL.

CDR3 DNA: TGTGCCTGGAGCTCTTCTGGCGGCTATGGCTACACCTTC. This codes for CAWSSSGGYGYTF. The chain couples TRBV30 to TRBJ1-2; D not certain. The V and J ends lost 3 bases and 4 bases respectively, with 12 bases between them. From germline, CDR1 is GTSNPN and CDR2 SVGIG (reference sequence). The CDR3 is 13 residues long.

This chain links TRBV2 with TRBJ2-5, with D hard to call. Germline V gene sequence: CDR1 SNHLY, CDR2 FYNNEI. CDR3 length: 12 residues. V lost 10 bases and J lost 5, with 14 bases in between. The CDR3 loop is CAILGGGETQYF. The CDR3 DNA reads as TGTGCCATACTGGGCGGTGGGGAGACCCAGTACTTC.

The count of this clone is one. The chain employs TRBV5-1 and TRBJ1-4; D gene uncertain. The germline gives CDR1 SGHRS, CDR2 YFSETQ. Between the trimmed V and J ends, which lost 0 bases and 0 bases, there was a span of 9 bases. CDR3 length: 16 amino acids. DNA of the CDR3: TGCGCCAGCAGCTTGGACGGGGATGCAACTAATGAAAAACTGTTTTTT. It yields the protein CASSLDGDATNEKLFF.

The gene calls are TRBV20-1 and TRBJ1-3; no firm D call. The CDR3 length is 11 residues. Germline V CDR1 and CDR2: DFQATT, SNEGSKA (reference sequence). Trimming shortened V by 3 bases and J by 6 bases, and 6 bases separated the two germline ends. In DNA form, the CDR3 reads TGCAGTGCTAGGAACCAAAACACCATATATTTT. This translates into CSARNQNTIYF.